The 20 T cell receptor beta chains reported below all come from one sample, sequenced in a study of T cell repertoires in cytomegalovirus infection (dated by TCRdb to the late 2010s). These reads were obtained on an Illumina HiSeq 1500. The public reads were reprocessed in TCRdb via fastp at Q25 and MiXCR, keeping in-frame beta chains. When rows share a CDR3 protein, they turn into one entry using the most common DNA and genes. Recorded for this sample are roughly 500,000 distinct CDR3 sequences; 16% of them occurred a single time. The ten largest clonotypes hold roughly 25% of the sample. What was sequenced was CD8+ T cells from PBMCs. Every receptor here comes from a human donor in good health (CMV status not recorded). Some clones in this sample may be carry-over from other donors' samples.

This clonotype was counted many times. The V gene is TRBV7-3, the J gene TRBJ1-1; TRBD1 is a possible D gene (6 bases). The germline CDR1 and CDR2 sequences are SGHTA and FQGTGA. The V end lost 0 bases, the J end lost 4 bases, and 12 bases lay between the germline ends. The CDR3 covers 15 residues. The CDR3 bases are TGTGCCAGCAGCTTAACGGCAGGGGTAATCACTGAAGCTTTCTTT. Translating gives CASSLTAGVITEAFF.

A note on this clonotype: This clone may be a read error of a much larger clone one base away. The V and J genes are TRBV12-3 or TRBV12-4 and TRBJ2-7; tentatively, D is TRBD1 (5 bases). The CDR3 has 12 residues. V lost 6 bases and J lost 5, with 11 bases in between. The DNA for the CDR3 is TGTGCCAGCAGCACCGACAGTAACGAGCAGTACTTC. Protein sequence: CASSTDSNEQYF.

To note about this clonotype: Mismatch with germline at one junction end may stem from a read error. V is TRBV27 and J is TRBJ2-7; D is ambiguous. Per germline, CDR1 MNHEY and CDR2 SMNVEV (reference sequence). The CDR3 spans 13 residues. The chain's CDR3 is CASQGSLSYKQYF. CDR3 bases: TGTGCCAGCCAAGGATCCCTCTCCTACAAGCAGTACTTC.

This clonotype was picked up many times. The chain couples TRBV10-3 to TRBJ1-1; D is undetermined. The CDR3 contains 16 residues. V gave up 0 bases and J gave up 2 bases, with 13 bases separating them. The germline V gene has CDR1 ENHRY and CDR2 SYGVKD. The CDR3 region has the DNA TGTGCCATCAGTGAGTCGTTTGCAGGCGGTAACACTGAAGCTTTCTTT. This codes for CAISESFAGGNTEAFF.

This clonotype turned up a few times. The chain joins TRBV5-4 to TRBJ2-2; D not resolved. There are 12 residues in the CDR3. From germline, CDR1 is SGHNT and CDR2 YYREEE (reference sequence). Trimming stripped 0 bases from V and 10 bases from J, with 7 bases between. CDR3 in amino acids: CASSLDLMELFF. CDR3 DNA: TGTGCCAGCAGCTTGGACCTGATGGAGCTGTTTTTT.

The chain couples TRBV6-6 to TRBJ2-7; 11 positions agree with TRBD2. This CDR3 is 15 amino acids long. Germline loops: CDR1 MNHNY, CDR2 SVGAGI (reference sequence). With V trimmed by 5 bases and J by 5 bases, 8 bases remained unmatched. Written as DNA, the CDR3 is TGTGCCAGCAGTCCTCGACTAGCGGGATCTGACGAGCAGTACTTC. Residues: CASSPRLAGSDEQYF.

In its sample, this clonotype was seen many times. V and J are TRBV25-1 and TRBJ2-3; D is undetermined. This CDR3 is built from 18 residues. Germline CDR1 and CDR2: MGHDK and SYGVNS. The V end was cut by 6 bases, the J end by 4 bases, with 26 bases between. The CDR3 region has the DNA TGTGCCAGCAGCTCCAGCCGGGCCCTACAAGAGTCGCCAGATACGCAGTATTTT. This translates into CASSSSRALQESPDTQYF.

V is TRBV5-4 and J is TRBJ2-7, with unresolved D. The CDR3 covers 12 residues. The germline V gene encodes CDR1 SGHNT and CDR2 YYREEE (reference sequence). The germline V and J ends were trimmed by 2 bases and 6 bases, with 9 bases remaining between them. The CDR3 spells CASSFWTGEQYF. The CDR3 region has the DNA TGTGCCAGCAGCTTTTGGACGGGCGAGCAGTACTTC.

This clonotype has at least ten counts. The chain recombines TRBV10-2 with TRBJ1-1; possible D gene TRBD1, 6 bases. Germline V gene lookup returns CDR1 WSHSY and CDR2 SAAADI. This CDR3 has 13 residues. V was clipped by 7 bases and J by 4 bases, with 13 bases between them. In nucleotides, the CDR3 is TGCGCCAGCAAACGGGACACGAGCACTGAAGCTTTCTTT. This gives the protein CASKRDTSTEAFF.

This chain connects TRBV19 to TRBJ1-5; no firm D call. Trimming pared 2 bases from V and 4 bases from J, leaving 9 bases between. This CDR3 spans 14 amino acids. CDR1 LNHDA and CDR2 SQIVND come from the germline V gene (reference sequence). The CDR3 sequence is CASSISSWNQPQHF. The CDR3 DNA is TGTGCCAGTAGTATATCTTCTTGGAATCAGCCCCAGCATTTT.

V is TRBV7-9 and J is TRBJ1-3; no reliable D call. Per the germline V gene, CDR1 is SEHNR and CDR2 is FQNEAQ (reference sequence). This CDR3 is 13 amino acids long. Trimming left V 5 bases short and J 6 bases short, with 11 bases between. Here the CDR3 reads CASSPPGENTIYF. CDR3 DNA: TGTGCCAGCAGCCCACCTGGGGAAAACACCATATATTTT. The full variable domain, rest sourced from reference TRBV7-9 and TRBJ1-3, is DTGVSQNPRHKITKRGQNVTFRCDPISEHNRLYWYRQTLGQGPEFLTYFQNEAQLEKSRLLSDRFSAERPKGSFSTLEIQRTEQGDSAMYLCASSPPGENTIYFGEGSWLTVV.

This clonotype was recorded at least ten times. This chain connects TRBV7-8 to TRBJ1-1; TRBD1 is a possible D gene (6 bases). The germline V gene encodes CDR1 SGHVS and CDR2 FQNEAQ. The CDR3 runs 18 residues. V lost 7 bases and J lost 0, with 24 bases in between. The CDR3 sequence: CASIYRGQTGSMNTEAFF. In DNA form, the CDR3 reads TGTGCCAGCATTTACAGAGGCCAGACAGGTTCCATGAACACTGAAGCTTTCTTT.

This clonotype has more than one count but fewer than ten. This chain connects TRBV27 to TRBJ2-7, with TRBD2 matching 7 bases. This CDR3 has 13 residues. Germline V gene data show CDR1 as MNHEY and CDR2 as SMNVEV (reference sequence). The V and J ends lost 8 bases and 2 bases, in that order; junction bases with no gene match: 6. CDR3 in amino acids: CASSSGSAYEQYF. CDR3 DNA sequence: TGTGCCAGCTCTAGCGGATCCGCCTACGAGCAGTACTTC.

The chain recombines TRBV28 with TRBJ1-2, with a tentative D call TRBD1 (5 bases). Germline V CDR1 and CDR2: MDHEN, SYDVKM. This CDR3 contains 15 residues. Between the trimmed V and J ends, which lost 5 bases and 5 bases, there was a span of 18 bases. CDR3 nucleotide sequence: TGTGCCAGCAGTCCACTTGTTGGGACGGAATATGGCTACACCTTC. Its translation: CASSPLVGTEYGYTF.

This clonotype was found many times. V is TRBV11-2 and J is TRBJ1-1; D unresolved. The ends were cut back, 4 bases at V and 3 bases at J, with 18 bases in the middle. Germline CDR1 and CDR2: SGHAT and FQNNGV. This CDR3 is built from 16 residues. The CDR3 protein is CASSSGSADRDTEAFF. As DNA, the CDR3 is TGTGCCAGCAGCTCCGGTTCGGCAGACCGGGACACTGAAGCTTTCTTT.

Ten or more counts support this clonotype. The rearrangement joins TRBV11-2 to TRBJ2-3; tentative D call: TRBD2 (5 bases). Germline assignment: CDR1 SGHAT and CDR2 FQNNGV. V was clipped by 7 bases and J by 3 bases, with 17 bases between them. The CDR3 sequence is 15 residues long. CDR3 protein: CASIHTGELTDTQYF. DNA for the CDR3: TGTGCCAGCATCCACACCGGGGAACTGACAGATACGCAGTATTTT.

This clonotype was recorded many times. V usage is TRBV28 and J usage is TRBJ2-1; D call uncertain. The CDR3 extends over 14 amino acids. Germline V CDR1 and CDR2: MDHEN, SYDVKM. V lost 7 bases, J lost 0 bases, and 10 bases lay in between. The CDR3 nucleotides are TGTGCCAGCACCCGCGGTCGCTCCTACAATGAGCAGTTCTTC. It codes for CASTRGRSYNEQFF.

Details on this clonotype: This likely comes from a read error, as the CDR3 has no conserved phenylalanine or tryptophan at its end. This chain connects TRBV20-1 to TRBJ2-5, with 11 bases matching TRBD2. CDR1 is DFQATT, CDR2 SNEGSKA, per germline (reference sequence). The CDR3 contains 16 residues. V dropped 4 bases and J dropped 4; count of bases not matched to a gene: 11. CDR3 DNA: TGCAGTGCTAAGCTAGCGGGGGGAATTCAGGGAGAGACCCAGTACTTA. It encodes CSAKLAGGIQGETQYL.

This clonotype has just a few counts. The J gene is TRBJ2-2, the V gene TRBV6-6; D gene unclear. The CDR3 length is 15 residues. Germline loops: CDR1 MNHNY, CDR2 SVGAGI (reference sequence). The V gene lost 0 bases and the J gene lost 7 bases, with 12 bases spanning the gap. Here the CDR3 reads CASSYSSRQLGELFF. CDR3 bases: TGTGCCAGCAGTTACTCGTCCCGACAACTCGGGGAGCTGTTTTTT.

Only a few counts were recorded for this clonotype. The chain is built from TRBV6-5 and TRBJ1-1; D gene unclear. Germline V CDR1 and CDR2: MNHEY, SVGAGI. This CDR3 contains 14 residues. V was trimmed by 2 bases and J by 5 bases, leaving 12 bases between them. CDR3 amino acids: CASSYDPPGTEAFF. The DNA for the CDR3 is TGTGCCAGCAGTTACGATCCTCCCGGAACTGAAGCTTTCTTT.